A single sample is the source of the 9 T cell receptor beta chains below, sequenced in a study of cytomegalovirus exposure and HLA in healthy donors. Researchers ran the PCR with 60 Vbeta and 13 Jbeta primers. Method: immunoSEQ multiplex PCR; TCRdb's copy keeps in-frame clones and lacks some. The profile shows around 140,000 clones, approximately 78% of them singletons. The sequencing sample was made of PBMCs. Receptor source: a man between 18 and 29 years old in good health and CMV-seropositive.

The V call is TRBV28, the J call TRBJ1-2, with 8 bases matching TRBD1. J gave up 2 bases and V 7 bases, and 6 bases lay outside the gene matches. This CDR3 spans 14 amino acids. Germline assignment: CDR1 MDHEN and CDR2 SYDVKM. The CDR3 protein is CASNGQGRNYGYTF. The CDR3, as DNA: TGTGCCAGCAACGGACAGGGAAGAAACTATGGCTACACCTTC.

The CDR3 DNA is TGTGCCAGCAGCCAGGGGTATAATTCACCCCTCCACTTT. This encodes CASSQGYNSPLHF. V gene TRBV2 combines with J gene TRBJ1-6; perhaps TRBD1 as D (6 bases). The CDR3 is made up of 13 amino acids. The germline CDR1 and CDR2 sequences are SNHLY and FYNNEI. Trimming removed 6 bases from V and 4 bases from J, with 7 bases in between.

The chain has TRBV18 and TRBJ2-7, with D maybe TRBD2 (7 bases). CDR1 and CDR2 from the germline V gene are KGHSH and LQKENI. Between the trimmed V and J ends, which lost 4 bases and 4 bases, there was a span of 23 bases. The CDR3 length is 17 residues. CDR3 amino acids: CASSRGGAVPTPYEQYF. The CDR3 nucleotides read TGTGCCAGCTCACGAGGGGGGGCTGTCCCGACCCCTTACGAGCAGTACTTC.

CDR3 bases: TGCGCCAGCAGCTTGGATATAGGAGCCGGGGAGCTGTTTTTT. Its translation: CASSLDIGAGELFF. The rearrangement joins TRBV5-1 to TRBJ2-2; no definite D call. From germline, CDR1 is SGHRS and CDR2 YFSETQ. The CDR3 spans 14 residues. Trimming removed 0 bases from V and 6 bases from J, with 9 bases in between.

The genes are TRBV5-4 and TRBJ1-2; 9 nucleotides line up with TRBD1. The germline V gene has CDR1 SGHNT and CDR2 YYREEE (reference sequence). The ends lost 5 bases at V and 2 bases at J; junction bases unmatched: 7. The CDR3 has 15 residues. The CDR3 DNA reads TGTGCCAGCAGGGCCCAAGGGACAGGGAACTATGGCTACACCTTC. Its translation is CASRAQGTGNYGYTF.

This chain's CDR3 is CASSFAVDRQRGGYTF. For the CDR3, the DNA is TGTGCCAGCAGTTTTGCAGTTGATCGGCAGAGAGGAGGCTACACCTTC. This chain links TRBV28 with TRBJ1-2; no firm D call. From germline, CDR1 is MDHEN and CDR2 SYDVKM. The CDR3 totals 16 residues. V was pared by 3 bases and J by 8 bases, with 22 bases between.

Notes on this clone: At the DNA level, this CDR3 is encoded by other sequences in the same sample as well. The CDR3 reads CASSLDRNTEAFF. DNA of the CDR3: TGCGCCAGCAGCTTGGACAGGAACACTGAAGCTTTCTTT. The rearrangement links TRBV5-1 to TRBJ1-1; D unresolved. Germline assignment: CDR1 SGHRS and CDR2 YFSETQ. CDR3 size: 13 residues. V was shortened by 0 bases and J by 1 base, with 4 bases between the two germline ends.

This rearrangement joins TRBV27 to TRBJ2-2; 11 bases map to TRBD2. The V gene's germline CDR1 is MNHEY and CDR2 SMNVEV (reference sequence). V lost 3 bases, J lost 3 bases, and 6 bases stayed unmatched. There are 17 residues in the CDR3. This CDR3 is CASSFVAGGPYTGELFF. CDR3 coding DNA: TGTGCCAGCAGTTTTGTAGCGGGAGGGCCTTACACCGGGGAGCTGTTTTTT.

The gene calls are TRBV15 and TRBJ2-1, with D unclear. Germline CDR1 and CDR2: LNHNV and YYDKDF (reference sequence). With 2 bases removed from V and 2 bases from J, the gap between germline ends came to 13 bases. The CDR3 loop spans 16 amino acids. CDR3 region: CATSRPGGRTYNEQFF. CDR3 in DNA: TGTGCCACCAGCAGACCTGGCGGAAGGACCTACAATGAGCAGTTCTTC.